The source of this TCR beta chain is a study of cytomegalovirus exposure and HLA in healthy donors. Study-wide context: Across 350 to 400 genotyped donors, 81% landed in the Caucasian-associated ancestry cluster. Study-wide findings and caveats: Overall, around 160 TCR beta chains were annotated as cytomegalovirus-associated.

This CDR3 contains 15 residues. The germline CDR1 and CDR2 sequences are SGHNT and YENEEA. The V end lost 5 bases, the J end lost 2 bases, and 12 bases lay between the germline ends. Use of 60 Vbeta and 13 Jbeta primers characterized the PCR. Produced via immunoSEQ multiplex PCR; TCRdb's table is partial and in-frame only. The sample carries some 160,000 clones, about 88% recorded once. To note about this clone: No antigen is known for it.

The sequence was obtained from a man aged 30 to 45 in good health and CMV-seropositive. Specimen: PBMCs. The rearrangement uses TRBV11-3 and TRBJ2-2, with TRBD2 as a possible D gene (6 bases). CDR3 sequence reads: CASSPGLINTGELFF. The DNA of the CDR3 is TGTGCCAGCAGCCCGGGACTTATAAACACCGGGGAGCTGTTTTTT.